This T cell receptor beta chain was recorded in a study of T cell changes during pregnancy in multiple sclerosis. The table came from immunoSEQ multiplex PCR; TCRdb's copy has only in-frame clones and leaves some out. Of under 85,000 clones listed, 90% to 95% are singletons. The receptor comes from a female donor in good health, enrolled as a control in a pregnancy study. This material consisted of CD4+ T cells from peripheral blood mononuclear cells, taken in the third trimester of pregnancy.

This CDR3 reads CASSLAGGPGNEQFF. The CDR3 DNA is TGTGCCAGCAGCCTAGCGGGGGGGCCGGGGAATGAGCAGTTCTTC. The chain combines TRBV5-4 with TRBJ2-1; TRBD2 agrees at 12 bases. The germline V gene has CDR1 SGHNT and CDR2 YYREEE (reference sequence). J gave up 7 bases and V 4 bases, and 6 bases lay outside the gene matches. This CDR3 is 15 amino acids long.